The 27 T cell receptor beta chains below all came from one sample that was sequenced in a study of CD8 T cells in Susac syndrome (dated by TCRdb to between 2017 and 2020). The library came from the immunoSEQ multiplex PCR assay. RNA was extracted using the RNeasy kit, and about 0.5 to 1 ug of the RNA was reverse transcribed with random hexamers. In TCRdb, the public reads were trimmed at Q25 with fastp and aligned with MiXCR, with productive beta chains retained. Here each entry gathers all rows of one CDR3 protein and keeps the most common genes and DNA. This sample has approximately 190,000 distinct CDR3 sequences in its table, and around 95% of those were observed once. The top ten constitute 0.16% of the sample. Sequenced material: CD8+ T cells from PBMCs. These receptors were collected from a human donor with Susac syndrome.

V gene TRBV5-6 combines with J gene TRBJ2-1; 11 bases are a match to TRBD1. Trimming at V came to 4 bases and at J to 9 bases, leaving 0 bases not matched to a gene. From germline, CDR1 is SGHDT and CDR2 YYEEEE. The CDR3 sequence is 12 residues long. The CDR3 DNA is TGTGCCAGCAGCGGACAGGGGGCTGAGCAGTTCTTC. Protein: CASSGQGAEQFF.

The chain links TRBV7-9 to TRBJ2-1, with 7 bases lining up with TRBD1. J was trimmed by 0 bases and V by 6 bases; bases with no gene match: 5. The germline V gene has CDR1 SEHNR and CDR2 FQNEAQ (reference sequence). This CDR3 region has 15 residues. The CDR3: CASSSDRDSYNEQFF. The DNA of the CDR3 is TGTGCCAGCAGTTCTGACAGGGACTCCTACAATGAGCAGTTCTTC.

The gene calls are TRBV5-1 and TRBJ1-2; no reliable D call. Germline lookup yields CDR1 SGHRS and CDR2 YFSETQ. The CDR3 runs to 16 residues. Trimming took off 2 bases at V and 3 bases at J, with 17 bases between the two ends. CDR3 residues: CASSFYGLPQDYGYTF. CDR3 nucleotide sequence: TGCGCCAGCAGCTTCTATGGCCTCCCTCAAGACTATGGCTACACCTTC.

V is TRBV9 and J is TRBJ2-1; D is ambiguous. Germline V gene sequence: CDR1 SGDLS, CDR2 YYNGEE. The CDR3 has 15 residues. V was pared by 4 bases and J by 1 base, with 12 bases between. In DNA form, the CDR3 reads TGTGCCAGCAGCCCCCCGGTGGGATCCTACAATGAGCAGTTCTTC. This translates into CASSPPVGSYNEQFF.

V gene TRBV13 combines with J gene TRBJ2-5, with 7 nucleotides matching TRBD1. V gave up 5 bases and J gave up 1 base; unmatched junction bases: 4. Germline CDR1 is PRHDT and CDR2 is FYEKMQ (reference sequence). This CDR3 comprises 14 residues. The CDR3 region is CASSTWTGQETQYF. CDR3 nucleotide sequence: TGTGCCAGCAGCACCTGGACAGGCCAAGAGACCCAGTACTTC.

CDR3 nucleotide sequence: TGTGCCAGCAGCACAAAACAGGAAACCTACAATGAGCAGTTCTTC. Its translation: CASSTKQETYNEQFF. The genes are TRBV7-9 and TRBJ2-1, with D perhaps matching TRBD1 (5 bases). The V and J ends lost 5 bases and 2 bases respectively, with 13 bases between them. The CDR3 has 15 residues. The germline V gene encodes CDR1 SEHNR and CDR2 FQNEAQ (reference sequence).

This chain connects TRBV25-1 to TRBJ2-4; D not certain. Germline CDR1 and CDR2: MGHDK and SYGVNS. The length of the CDR3 is 12 residues. Deletions cut 4 bases from V and 7 bases from J, with 8 bases between. CDR3 loop: CASSGIKNIQYF. CDR3 DNA: TGTGCCAGCAGTGGTATCAAGAACATTCAGTACTTC.

The rearrangement uses TRBV6-1 and TRBJ2-5; 11 positions agree with TRBD2. V shed 4 bases and J 5 bases; nucleotides not matched to a gene: 15. Germline loops: CDR1 MNHNS, CDR2 SASEGT. This CDR3 contains 18 residues. CDR3 DNA: TGTGCCAGCAGTGTTTCCGGCGGGACTAGCGGCCCTCCGGAGACCCAGTACTTC. Amino acids: CASSVSGGTSGPPETQYF.

V gene TRBV13 combines with J gene TRBJ2-3; D is perhaps TRBD2 (6 bases). Deletions cut 5 bases from V and 4 bases from J, with 22 bases between. CDR3 length: 17 residues. CDR1 and CDR2 (germline): PRHDT, FYEKMQ (reference sequence). The CDR3 DNA sequence: TGTGCCAGCAGCCTTAGGCCGGGGGAGTTTGGCGCAGATACGCAGTATTTT. This codes for CASSLRPGEFGADTQYF.

The chain couples TRBV28 to TRBJ2-6, with D perhaps matching TRBD1 (5 bases). The CDR3 sequence is 14 residues long. Trimming cost V 5 bases and J 3 bases, with 8 bases left between them. The germline V gene has CDR1 MDHEN and CDR2 SYDVKM. The CDR3 nucleotides are TGTGCCAGCAGTCAGGGATTTGGGGCCAACGTCCTGACTTTC. Residues: CASSQGFGANVLTF.

The chain couples TRBV24-1 to TRBJ2-1, with 7 bases lining up with TRBD1. The CDR3 contains 13 residues. CDR1 is KGHDR, CDR2 SFDVKD, per germline. The V and J ends lost 3 bases and 7 bases, in that order; junction bases with no gene match: 2. DNA of the CDR3: TGTGCCACCAGTGATCGACAGGGAAATGAGCAGTTCTTC. This translates into CATSDRQGNEQFF.

The chain joins TRBV5-1 to TRBJ1-3; D remains unclear. The CDR3 is 13 residues long. With 1 base removed from V and 1 base from J, the gap between germline ends came to 3 bases. CDR1 and CDR2 (germline): SGHRS, YFSETQ. The CDR3 spells CASSLYSGNTIYF. The CDR3 DNA is TGCGCCAGCAGCTTGTATTCTGGAAACACCATATATTTT. Drawing the rest from reference TRBV5-1 and TRBJ1-3, the complete variable domain is KAGVTQTPRYLIKTRGQQVTLSCSPISGHRSVSWYQQTPGQGLQFLFEYFSETQRNKGNFPGRFSGRQFSNSRSEMNVSTLELGDSALYLCASSLYSGNTIYFGEGSWLTVV.

This clonotype was picked up one time. The rearrangement uses TRBV30 and TRBJ1-2, with D possibly being TRBD1 (6 bases). With 3 bases removed from V and 1 base from J, the gap between germline ends came to 27 bases. Germline CDR1 reads GTSNPN; CDR2 reads SVGIG (reference sequence). The CDR3 runs to 19 residues. The CDR3 spells CAWSERGGSLVWGNYGYTF. In DNA, the CDR3 is TGTGCCTGGAGCGAGCGAGGGGGATCTTTGGTTTGGGGTAACTATGGCTACACCTTC.

This chain connects TRBV4-1 to TRBJ2-7; no clear D gene. The CDR3 spans 16 residues. The V gene's germline CDR1 is MGHRA and CDR2 YSYEKL. The germline V and J ends were trimmed by 0 bases and 2 bases, with 14 bases remaining between them. CDR3 nucleotides: TGCGCCAGCAGCCAAGATCCGACAAATACTCCCTACGAGCAGTACTTC. It yields the protein CASSQDPTNTPYEQYF.

The rearrangement uses TRBV19 and TRBJ2-2, with 8 bases that match TRBD1. The germline CDR1 and CDR2 sequences are LNHDA and SQIVND (reference sequence). CDR3 length: 15 amino acids. V shed 4 bases, J shed 8 bases, and the junction held 9 bases outside the gene matches. The CDR3 spells CASSSPGQGGGELFF. The CDR3 region has the DNA TGTGCCAGTAGTAGCCCAGGACAGGGTGGTGGGGAGCTGTTTTTT.

The V call is TRBV20-1, the J call TRBJ1-2; D is unclear. The CDR3 loop spans 12 amino acids. Trimming took off 3 bases at V and 6 bases at J, with 11 bases between the two ends. Germline loops: CDR1 DFQATT, CDR2 SNEGSKA (reference sequence). The CDR3 reads CSASRGNHGYTF. CDR3 in DNA: TGCAGTGCTAGTAGAGGGAATCATGGCTACACCTTC.

The rearrangement links TRBV25-1 to TRBJ2-7; 8 positions agree with TRBD2. The CDR3 extends over 14 amino acids. The junction had 9 bases not matched to a gene; V was cut back by 6 bases and J by 5 bases. Germline CDR1 and CDR2: MGHDK and SYGVNS. The chain's CDR3 is CASSSTGGSHEQYF. Here the CDR3 DNA reads TGTGCCAGCAGCAGTACGGGAGGGAGCCACGAGCAGTACTTC.

This clonotype was recorded only once. The chain recombines TRBV12-3 or TRBV12-4 with TRBJ2-4, with D perhaps TRBD2 (7 bases). V lost 10 bases to trimming and J lost 5 bases, with 15 bases between them. The CDR3 contains 13 residues. The CDR3 region has the DNA TGTGCCATCAAAGGGGGGGCCGAAAACATTCAGTACTTC. Translated: CAIKGGAENIQYF.

This rearrangement joins TRBV9 to TRBJ2-1; D assignment may be TRBD1 or TRBD2 (7 bases each). The CDR3 covers 16 residues. CDR1 is SGDLS and CDR2 is YYNGEE in the germline V gene. The V end lost 0 bases, the J end lost 8 bases, and 18 bases lay between the germline ends. CDR3 sequence reads: CASSVGGEGAGYEQFF. CDR3 in DNA: TGTGCCAGCAGCGTAGGGGGGGAGGGGGCTGGTTATGAGCAGTTCTTC.

V gene TRBV29-1 combines with J gene TRBJ2-1; weak D call: TRBD1 (6 bases). The germline V and J ends were trimmed by 7 bases and 6 bases, with 19 bases remaining between them. CDR1 SQVTM and CDR2 ANQGSEA come from the germline V gene. The CDR3 covers 14 residues. The CDR3 bases are TGCAGCGCCGTTCCGGGGAGACAGGTCAATGAGCAGTTCTTC. Residues: CSAVPGRQVNEQFF.

The chain joins TRBV16 to TRBJ2-7; 7 bases line up with TRBD1. Germline V gene data show CDR1 as KGHSY and CDR2 as FQNENV. The CDR3 length is 15 residues. Trimming cost V 5 bases and J 6 bases; bases outside gene matches: 13. This CDR3 is CASSKIQGTPLEQYF. CDR3 DNA sequence: TGTGCCAGCAGCAAGATACAGGGGACGCCCCTCGAGCAGTACTTC.

For the CDR3, the DNA is TGCGCCAGCAGCCCCCGGGCTAGCGGGGGCACCGGGGAGCTGTTTTTT. Translating gives CASSPRASGGTGELFF. V gene TRBV4-1 combines with J gene TRBJ2-2, with 10 bases that match TRBD2. J was trimmed by 4 bases and V by 4 bases; bases with no gene match: 6. The CDR3 consists of 16 residues. Germline V lookup: CDR1 MGHRA, CDR2 YSYEKL.

The rearrangement joins TRBV15 to TRBJ1-2; D gene unclear. Trimming pared 0 bases from V and 3 bases from J, leaving 5 bases between. Germline-derived CDR1 and CDR2 are LNHNV and YYDKDF (reference sequence). The CDR3 is 13 amino acids. DNA for the CDR3: TGTGCCACCAGCAGAGATGGCTACTATGGCTACACCTTC. Its protein is CATSRDGYYGYTF.

Written as DNA, the CDR3 is TGTGCCAGCAGTGAAGACTACAGCTACAATGAGCAGTTCTTC. Translation gives CASSEDYSYNEQFF. The chain employs TRBV6-1 and TRBJ2-1; D ambiguous. The germline V gene has CDR1 MNHNS and CDR2 SASEGT. V lost 1 base and J 3 bases, leaving 7 bases between the germline ends. The CDR3 extends over 14 amino acids.

The chain uses TRBV5-6 and TRBJ1-5, with a weak D call TRBD1 (5 bases). Germline CDR1 and CDR2: SGHDT and YYEEEE. Trimming cost V 4 bases and J 2 bases, with 13 bases left between them. The CDR3 spans 15 residues. CDR3 region: CASSLHGAGNQPQHF. The CDR3 DNA sequence: TGTGCCAGCAGCCTACACGGGGCTGGCAATCAGCCCCAGCATTTT.

The chain recombines TRBV2 with TRBJ2-5; no reliable D call. CDR1 is SNHLY, CDR2 FYNNEI, per germline. V gave up 2 bases and J gave up 2 bases, with 6 bases separating them. CDR3 length: 13 residues. The CDR3 region has the DNA TGTGCCAGCAGTGAAAATAGTCAAGAGACCCAGTACTTC. Translated: CASSENSQETQYF.

The rearrangement uses TRBV6-2 or TRBV6-3 and TRBJ2-5; D uncertain. V shed 2 bases and J shed 1 base, with 8 bases lying between them. The CDR3 spans 14 residues. CDR1 is MNHEY, CDR2 SVGEGT, per germline. In nucleotides, the CDR3 is TGTGCCAGCAGTTACGCTACTTTCCAAGAGACCCAGTACTTC. Translation: CASSYATFQETQYF.